Below are 21 T cell receptor beta chains sequenced from a single sample in a study of identical twins. Each CDR3 protein gets one entry after TCRdb re-called the 5' RACE reads with MiXCR. The repertoire includes 300,000 to 350,000 distinct CDR3 sequences, 9% to 15% of them detected once, and roughly 7.8% sits in the top ten. A further study also used this sample, focusing on yellow fever vaccine responses in identical twins.

Sequencing was performed on CD8+ T cells sorted from blood. Every receptor here comes from a woman aged 18-30 years in good health.

The J gene is TRBJ2-2, the V gene TRBV6-4, with D hard to call. The CDR3 contains 10 residues. V lost 4 bases and J 7 bases, leaving 1 base between the germline ends. Looked up from germline, CDR1 is MRHNA and CDR2 is SNTAGT. The CDR3 sequence: CASSVGELFF. The CDR3 DNA reads as TGTGCCAGCAGTGTCGGGGAGCTGTTTTTT.

This clonotype has only a few counts. This chain joins TRBV6-5 and TRBJ2-3; tentatively, D is TRBD1 (5 bases). This CDR3 contains 15 residues. V shed 2 bases and J shed 2 bases, with 11 bases lying between them. The V gene's germline CDR1 is MNHEY and CDR2 SVGAGI. The chain's CDR3 is CASSYGQGITDTQYF. CDR3 DNA: TGTGCCAGCAGTTACGGGCAGGGAATCACAGATACGCAGTATTTT.

This clonotype was observed many times. The chain recombines TRBV7-9 with TRBJ2-3; 10 bases are a match to TRBD2. CDR1 SEHNR and CDR2 FQNEAQ come from the germline V gene (reference sequence). V shed 2 bases and J 2 bases; nucleotides not matched to a gene: 4. The CDR3 is 16 residues long. DNA for the CDR3: TGTGCCAGCAGCTTATCTAGCGGGGGATTCACAGATACGCAGTATTTT. Translating it yields CASSLSSGGFTDTQYF. The variable domain in full, completed from reference TRBV7-9 and TRBJ2-3, reads DTGVSQNPRHKITKRGQNVTFRCDPISEHNRLYWYRQTLGQGPEFLTYFQNEAQLEKSRLLSDRFSAERPKGSFSTLEIQRTEQGDSAMYLCASSLSSGGFTDTQYFGPGTRLTVL.

This clonotype was seen more than once but under ten times. The V and J genes are TRBV27 and TRBJ2-2, with 8 bases fitting TRBD2. Per germline, CDR1 MNHEY and CDR2 SMNVEV (reference sequence). V gave up 2 bases and J gave up 8 bases; unmatched junction bases: 7. The CDR3 sequence is 15 residues long. This CDR3 is CASSLEAGAPGELFF. The CDR3 nucleotides read TGTGCCAGCAGTTTAGAAGCGGGAGCTCCGGGGGAGCTGTTTTTT.

The chain carries TRBV15 and TRBJ2-3; TRBD2 matches at 8 bases. Germline V gene data show CDR1 as LNHNV and CDR2 as YYDKDF (reference sequence). V was clipped by 5 bases and J by 0 bases; unmatched bases: 4. The CDR3 covers 15 residues. CDR3 region: CATSLSGTSTDTQYF. The DNA of the CDR3 is TGTGCCACCAGCCTTAGCGGGACTAGCACAGATACGCAGTATTTT.

The CDR3 sequence is CASSPQGYTF. The CDR3, as DNA: TGTGCCAGCAGCCCACAAGGCTACACCTTC. This sequence joins TRBV2 and TRBJ1-2; D is undetermined. Trimming removed 6 bases at V and 8 bases at J, with 7 bases between. CDR3 length equals 10 residues. CDR1 SNHLY and CDR2 FYNNEI come from the germline V gene.

At least ten counts were recorded for this clonotype. V is TRBV3-1 and J is TRBJ2-1; 9 nucleotides align to TRBD2. This CDR3 is 15 amino acids long. Germline V gene lookup returns CDR1 LGHDT and CDR2 YNNKEL (reference sequence). Trimming cost V 2 bases and J 8 bases; bases outside gene matches: 7. Written as DNA, the CDR3 is TGTGCCAGCAGCCAAACCGGGACTAGCTTGCATGAGCAGTTCTTC. Protein: CASSQTGTSLHEQFF.

J is TRBJ2-3 and V is TRBV7-9; D unresolved. There are 14 residues in the CDR3. Germline loops: CDR1 SEHNR, CDR2 FQNEAQ (reference sequence). Trimming took off 4 bases at V and 4 bases at J, with 12 bases between the two ends. CDR3 nucleotide sequence: TGTGCCAGCAGCTCGACGGACGAACCAGATACGCAGTATTTT. This encodes CASSSTDEPDTQYF.

This clonotype was counted between two and nine times. The gene calls are TRBV7-6 and TRBJ2-5; 7 nucleotides line up with TRBD1. There are 14 residues in the CDR3. Germline lookup yields CDR1 SGHVS and CDR2 FNYEAQ. Trimming removed 5 bases from V and 1 base from J; junction bases left unmatched: 4. CDR3: CASSLDRIQETQYF. For the CDR3, the DNA is TGTGCCAGCAGCCTGGACAGGATCCAAGAGACCCAGTACTTC. The full variable domain, in which reference TRBV7-6 and TRBJ2-5 provide the parts outside the CDR3, is GAGVSQSPRYKVTKRGQDVALRCDPISGHVSLYWYRQALGQGPEFLTYFNYEAQQDKSGLPNDRFSAERPEGSISTLTIQRTEQRDSAMYRCASSLDRIQETQYFGPGTRLLVL.

This clonotype was observed a few times. The chain combines TRBV5-6 with TRBJ1-5; tentatively, D is TRBD1 (5 bases). V was cut by 3 bases and J by 3 bases, with 16 bases left in between. Germline CDR1 is SGHDT and CDR2 is YYEEEE. The CDR3 contains 16 residues. The CDR3, as DNA: TGTGCCAGCAGCTCCCGAGTAGGGGAGGCCAATCAGCCCCAGCATTTT. Residues: CASSSRVGEANQPQHF.

In its sample, this clonotype was seen a few times. V gene TRBV29-1 combines with J gene TRBJ2-1; D gene unclear. Deletions cut 5 bases from V and 0 bases from J, with 17 bases between. This CDR3 has 16 residues. Per the germline V gene, CDR1 is SQVTM and CDR2 is ANQGSEA. This chain's CDR3 is CSVSLTQASSYNEQFF. The DNA for the CDR3 is TGCAGCGTTTCTTTGACTCAAGCGAGCTCCTACAATGAGCAGTTCTTC.

This clonotype came up many times. This chain connects TRBV4-1 to TRBJ2-2; weak D call: TRBD2 (6 bases). The germline CDR1 and CDR2 sequences are MGHRA and YSYEKL. The germline V and J ends were trimmed by 4 bases and 2 bases, with 8 bases remaining between them. The CDR3 loop spans 14 amino acids. The CDR3 spells CASSPGTNTGELFF. The CDR3 region has the DNA TGCGCCAGCAGCCCCGGGACTAACACCGGGGAGCTGTTTTTT.

The rearrangement links TRBV24-1 to TRBJ2-3; TRBD2 is a possible D gene (6 bases). This CDR3 is 15 amino acids long. V dropped 0 bases and J dropped 5 bases, with 11 bases sitting between them. Germline assignment: CDR1 KGHDR and CDR2 SFDVKD. CDR3 region: CATSDLRDFQDTQYF. As DNA, the CDR3 is TGTGCCACCAGTGATTTGCGGGACTTCCAAGATACGCAGTATTTT.

This rearrangement joins TRBV12-3 or TRBV12-4 to TRBJ2-6; perhaps D is TRBD1 or TRBD2 (7 bases each). Between the trimmed V and J ends, which lost 6 bases and 0 bases, there was a span of 21 bases. This CDR3 is 19 amino acids long. In nucleotides, the CDR3 is TGTGCCAGCAGCTTATGGGGGGGACAGCCCTACTCTGGGGCCAACGTCCTGACTTTC. As protein: CASSLWGGQPYSGANVLTF.

This clonotype was observed many times. The rearrangement links TRBV29-1 to TRBJ2-3; D not certain. The CDR3 totals 13 residues. Germline V gene data show CDR1 as SQVTM and CDR2 as ANQGSEA. V shed 8 bases and J shed 2 bases, with 14 bases lying between them. The CDR3 sequence is CSLMDENTDTQYF. CDR3 sequence (DNA): TGCAGCCTAATGGACGAGAACACAGATACGCAGTATTTT.

This clonotype has more than one count but fewer than ten. The chain has TRBV2 and TRBJ2-3, with D perhaps assigned TRBD1 or TRBD2 (5 bases each). Trimming removed 6 bases from V and 2 bases from J, with 18 bases in between. This CDR3 contains 16 residues. Germline loops: CDR1 SNHLY, CDR2 FYNNEI. The CDR3 DNA reads as TGTGCCAGCAGCCTTTCGGGGCATTTAGTCACAGATACGCAGTATTTT. Encoded protein: CASSLSGHLVTDTQYF. The complete variable domain, with remaining parts taken from reference TRBV2 and TRBJ2-3, reads EPEVTQTPSHQVTQMGQEVILRCVPISNHLYFYWYRQILGQKVEFLVSFYNNEISEKSEIFDDQFSVERPDGSNFTLKIRSTKLEDSAMYFCASSLSGHLVTDTQYFGPGTRLTVL.

The gene calls are TRBV6-5 and TRBJ1-4; D gene ambiguous. CDR3 length: 15 amino acids. In germline, CDR1 is MNHEY, CDR2 SVGAGI. Trimming shortened V by 2 bases and J by 7 bases, and 14 bases separated the two germline ends. The CDR3 reads CASSYLGGVGEKLFF. Here the CDR3 DNA reads TGTGCCAGCAGTTACCTTGGCGGGGTTGGTGAAAAACTGTTTTTT.

This chain links TRBV2 with TRBJ2-7; weak D call: TRBD1 (6 bases). V dropped 6 bases and J dropped 6 bases, with 12 bases sitting between them. Germline CDR1 is SNHLY and CDR2 is FYNNEI. The CDR3 sequence is 12 residues long. CDR3 DNA sequence: TGTGCCAGCAGCGAAACAGGGCCCGAGCAGTACTTC. It encodes CASSETGPEQYF. Together with reference TRBV2 and TRBJ2-7, the CDR3 gives the full variable domain: EPEVTQTPSHQVTQMGQEVILRCVPISNHLYFYWYRQILGQKVEFLVSFYNNEISEKSEIFDDQFSVERPDGSNFTLKIRSTKLEDSAMYFCASSETGPEQYFGPGTRLTVT.

At least ten counts were recorded for this clonotype. DNA of the CDR3: TGCGCCAGCAGCTTGGCCTATATGGTAACGGAGACCCAGTACTTC. As protein: CASSLAYMVTETQYF. The rearrangement links TRBV5-1 to TRBJ2-5; D ambiguous. CDR1 SGHRS and CDR2 YFSETQ come from the germline V gene. CDR3 length equals 15 residues. Deletions cut 0 bases from V and 5 bases from J, with 14 bases between.

V gene TRBV7-6 combines with J gene TRBJ2-7; 10 bases map to TRBD2. J gave up 4 bases and V 4 bases, and 7 bases lay outside the gene matches. Germline V lookup: CDR1 SGHVS, CDR2 FNYEAQ. The length of the CDR3 is 15 residues. CDR3 nucleotide sequence: TGTGCCAGCAGCTCCGGACTAGCGGACCCTTACGAGCAGTACTTC. Translation: CASSSGLADPYEQYF.

The CDR3 nucleotides are TGTGCCAGCAGCTTATGGATGACTAGCGCAGACACCGGGGAGCTGTTTTTT. Its protein product is CASSLWMTSADTGELFF. This chain links TRBV7-8 with TRBJ2-2, with 8 bases identical to TRBD2. CDR3 size: 17 residues. V lost 2 bases, J lost 3 bases, and 8 bases stayed unmatched. The germline V gene encodes CDR1 SGHVS and CDR2 FQNEAQ.